This TCR beta chain stems from a study of beta chain features in type 1 diabetes. V was trimmed by 0 bases and J by 4 bases, leaving 15 bases between them. The germline V gene has CDR1 SGHNT and CDR2 YYREEE (reference sequence). This CDR3 region has 16 residues. Every bit of the isolated RNA underwent reverse transcription, so sequencing read expressed TCRB transcripts. The table came from immunoSEQ multiplex PCR; TCRdb's copy has only in-frame clones and leaves some out. The repertoire holds roughly 500,000 clones, with about 10% as singletons. This clone was observed a few times. Sequenced sample: naive CD4+ T cells from blood. This clonotype was sampled from a woman aged 18-35 years in good health. The V call is TRBV5-4, the J call TRBJ2-3, with D perhaps TRBD2 (5 bases). The chain's CDR3 is CASSLAMGSGSDTQYF. The CDR3 DNA reads TGTGCCAGCAGCTTGGCCATGGGGTCGGGATCAGATACGCAGTATTTT.